This TCR beta chain was retrieved from a study of CD8 T cells in Susac syndrome. The CDR3 covers 13 residues. V was trimmed by 7 bases and J by 1 base, leaving 11 bases between them. The germline V gene encodes CDR1 SGDLS and CDR2 YYNGEE. A quantity of about 0.45 to 1 ug RNA underwent reverse transcription using random hexamers. Using its own MiXCR run on the immunoSEQ multiplex PCR reads, TCRdb lists one record per CDR3 protein. Here the sample spans about 250,000 distinct CDR3 sequences, 90% to 95% being singletons. This clonotype was picked up one time. This clonotype was sampled from a human donor with multiple sclerosis. This chain connects TRBV9 to TRBJ1-1; possible D gene TRBD1, 5 bases. Sample: CD4+ T cells from PBMCs. The DNA of the CDR3 is TGTGCCAGCTCCAGGGATTGGAACACTGAAGCTTTCTTT. It is translated as CASSRDWNTEAFF.